This entry lists 9 T cell receptor beta chains sequenced from one sample in a study of CD8 T cells in ankylosing spondylitis. TCRdb called the 5' RACE reads again in MiXCR, with one record for every CDR3 protein. The sample consists of some 150,000 distinct CDR3 sequences, approximately 48% of them appearing once. Sequencing was done on a sample of synovial fluid, either unsorted or a sorted T cell fraction (not recorded which). The receptor set was obtained from a male donor with ankylosing spondylitis.

The chain combines TRBV18 with TRBJ2-3; 7 nucleotides line up with TRBD2. This CDR3 region has 16 residues. V shed 0 bases, J shed 1 base, and the junction held 4 bases outside the gene matches. Germline V gene sequence: CDR1 KGHSH, CDR2 LQKENI. CDR3 sequence (DNA): TGTGCCAGCTCACCACCTCGCAGCGGGGGCACAGATACGCAGTATTTT. Its translation is CASSPPRSGGTDTQYF. The whole variable domain, filled in from reference TRBV18 and TRBJ2-3, reads NAGVMQNPRHLVRRRGQEARLRCSPMKGHSHVYWYRQLPEEGLKFMVYLQKENIIDESGMPKERFSAEFPKEGPSILRIQQVVRGDSAAYFCASSPPRSGGTDTQYFGPGTRLTVL.

The chain combines TRBV12-3 or TRBV12-4 with TRBJ1-5; 10 bases fit TRBD1. The junction had 8 bases not matched to a gene; V was cut back by 1 base and J by 5 bases. The CDR3 totals 17 residues. For the CDR3, the DNA is TGTGCCAGCAGTTTAGGCGGGGTGGGACAGGGGTATCAGCCCCAGCATTTT. Translation gives CASSLGGVGQGYQPQHF.

The gene calls are TRBV12-3 or TRBV12-4 and TRBJ2-2; 7 bases line up with TRBD2. The CDR3 length is 12 residues. The CDR3 nucleotides are TGTGTACAGTGGGGAGGGACCGGGGAGCTGTTTTTT. Residues: CVQWGGTGELFF.

This clonotype is categorized as medium-sized. CDR3 sequence reads: CASSLEASGGAVNEQFF. The CDR3 DNA is TGCGCCAGCAGCTTGGAGGCTAGCGGGGGGGCCGTCAATGAGCAGTTCTTC. The chain carries TRBV5-1 and TRBJ2-1; TRBD2 aligns across 12 bases. Germline trimming cut 0 bases from V and 6 bases from J; bases unmatched to any gene: 7. Per the germline V gene, CDR1 is SGHRS and CDR2 is YFSETQ. The CDR3 is 17 residues long.

The rearrangement uses TRBV28 and TRBJ2-3; TRBD2 agrees at 9 bases. The CDR3 is made up of 17 amino acids. J gave up 2 bases and V 0 bases, and 6 bases lay outside the gene matches. Germline assignment: CDR1 MDHEN and CDR2 SYDVKM. CDR3 bases: TGTGCCAGCAGTTTATGGGCTAGCGGGACAAACACAGATACGCAGTATTTT. Protein product: CASSLWASGTNTDTQYF.

V is TRBV7-2 and J is TRBJ2-3; tentatively, D is TRBD1 (5 bases). The germline CDR1 and CDR2 sequences are SGHTA and FQGNSA. The CDR3 loop spans 16 amino acids. V lost 5 bases and J lost 1, with 16 bases in between. CDR3 DNA: TGTGCCAGCAGCCGAACAGGAGAAACGGGCACAGATACGCAGTATTTT. Encoded protein: CASSRTGETGTDTQYF.

The gene calls are TRBV20-1 and TRBJ1-5, with D perhaps matching TRBD1 (6 bases). This CDR3 has 17 residues. Trimming took off 0 bases at V and 2 bases at J, with 17 bases between the two ends. Germline V gene lookup returns CDR1 DFQATT and CDR2 SNEGSKA (reference sequence). CDR3 sequence: CSARDSPGVRGNQPQHF. As DNA, the CDR3 is TGCAGTGCTAGAGATTCGCCAGGGGTTAGGGGCAATCAGCCCCAGCATTTT.

The chain carries TRBV10-3 and TRBJ2-3, with 7 bases identical to TRBD1. CDR3 length equals 14 residues. Germline V gene lookup returns CDR1 ENHRY and CDR2 SYGVKD. V trimming: 6 bases; J trimming: 3 bases; junction bases outside the gene matches: 6. DNA for the CDR3: TGTGCCATCAGACAGGGGTGGCGTACAGATACGCAGTATTTT. It translates to CAIRQGWRTDTQYF.

The gene calls are TRBV12-3 or TRBV12-4 and TRBJ2-3; 8 bases are shared with TRBD1. Unmatched junction bases numbered 6, after V lost 3 bases and J lost 4 bases. The CDR3 runs 15 residues. The CDR3 loop reads CASSLDRVGADTQYF. In DNA form, the CDR3 reads TGTGCCAGCAGTTTGGACAGGGTAGGGGCAGATACGCAGTATTTT.